A single T cell receptor (beta chain) is shown here with its context. The sample holds a few counts of this clone. Its antigen specificity is not known. The input lacks base qualities; no much larger clone sits a single base away. The method behind the library was the immunoSEQ multiplex PCR assay. As for how the authors treated the data: A statistical classification framework was built for diagnosing cytomegalovirus status from the catalog of TCR beta chain sequences. Sourced from immuneACCESS, this table was stored by TCRdb with only in-frame sequences that have V and J called. A share of the clones is absent; for the studies checked, an unresolved V gene accounts for under half, and the remainder has no known explanation. The D gene and trimming were derived from the DNA, and the V and J assignments and clone size from that table. The sample data list over 75,000 clones, and about nine tenths of these were observed just once. About 2.2% of the sample is held by the ten biggest clonotypes.

These data come from a study of cytomegalovirus exposure and HLA in healthy donors (TCRdb year 2017). Background for the entire study: A later analysis indicated that the roughly 130 validation repertoires were generated on the platform also employed for the 600 to 750 repertoires of the first cohort. The aim of the study was to test whether cataloging public T cell receptors could identify signatures of past pathogen exposure. In addition to the first cohort of 666 subjects, a separate validation cohort of 120 different subjects was used. The study combined high-throughput TCR immunosequencing, statistical association of individual TCRs with disease status, and machine learning to predict cytomegalovirus infection status.

The donors belonged to the validation cohort of over a hundred subjects, which was separate from the approximately 660-subject first cohort. CDR1 and CDR2, per the germline V gene, are MRHNA and SNTAGT. CDR3 length: 12 amino acids, cysteine to phenylalanine. CDR3 DNA only is kept here, 36 bases in frame from base 1. Cut back by 6 bases and 3 bases, the V and J ends lie 7 bases apart. Results the study describes overall, beyond this receptor: Three of the identified cytomegalovirus-associated TCR beta chains were confirmed in vitro to be specific for cytomegalovirus antigens. The authors suggested that the approach could potentially be extended to other disease states and immunological phenotypes. Cytomegalovirus status was reported to be diagnosed by the classifier with high specificity and sensitivity in both the original and validation cohorts. In a later analysis, TCRs clustered in the first cohort were found to also tend to co-occur in the roughly 130 validation repertoires, with 90% to 95% of cluster scores above 0. The study listed 150 to 200 TCR beta chains as associated with cytomegalovirus. All 130 or so repertoires were used to score co-occurrence in the validation cohort in a later analysis, because that analysis had no HLA typing for the cohort. Most TCR sequences were seen in very few donors, while some public TCRs were found in many individuals.

This clonotype originated in a young man in good health and CMV-seronegative. The specimen was PBMCs. This chain joins TRBV6-4 to TRBJ2-3; the D gene cannot be named for sure. The nucleotides read TGTGCCAGCAGCGCGGATACAGATACGCAGTATTTT. It encodes CASSADTDTQYF.